One and the same sample provided the 32 T cell receptor beta chains below, sequenced in a study of OX40 agonist ivuxolimab in advanced cancers. Clones were read by immunoSEQ multiplex PCR, and TCRdb kept only the in-frame ones, dropping some. The data contain tens of thousands of clones, around four fifths of them singletons. Sample: CD4+ or CD8+ T cells sorted from blood, taken in a trial of the OX40 agonist ivuxolimab. These receptor sequences come from an adult with an advanced solid tumor such as melanoma, head and neck, liver or kidney cancer.

The J gene is TRBJ1-4, the V gene TRBV30; D gene ambiguous. In germline, CDR1 is GTSNPN, CDR2 SVGIG (reference sequence). The V end lost 2 bases, the J end lost 5 bases, and 3 bases lay between the germline ends. This CDR3 is 11 amino acids long. CDR3 amino acids: CAWSKNEKLFF. In nucleotides, the CDR3 is TGTGCCTGGAGTAAAAATGAAAAACTGTTTTTT.

The chain combines TRBV11-2 with TRBJ2-3; 7 nucleotides match TRBD1. The CDR3 covers 14 residues. Germline values: CDR1 SGHAT, CDR2 FQNNGV. Losses at the gene ends were 5 bases for V and 2 bases for J; bases not matched to a gene: 4. CDR3 region: CASSLRGPTDTQYF. DNA of the CDR3: TGTGCCAGCAGCCTTAGGGGGCCCACAGATACGCAGTATTTT. Full variable domain (remainder filled in from reference TRBV11-2 and TRBJ2-3): EAGVAQSPRYKIIEKRQSVAFWCNPISGHATLYWYQQILGQGPKLLIQFQNNGVVDDSQLPKDRFSAERLKGVDSTLKIQPAKLEDSAVYLCASSLRGPTDTQYFGPGTRLTVL.

V gene TRBV9 combines with J gene TRBJ2-1, with D perhaps matching TRBD1 or TRBD2 (6 bases each). CDR3 size: 13 residues. V gave up 6 bases and J gave up 9 bases, with 16 bases separating them. The germline V gene encodes CDR1 SGDLS and CDR2 YYNGEE. DNA for the CDR3: TGTGCCAGCAACCCAAGGGGGGAGAGTGAGCAGTTCTTC. Translated: CASNPRGESEQFF. The full variable domain, its missing parts supplied by reference TRBV9 and TRBJ2-1, is DSGVTQTPKHLITATGQRVTLRCSPRSGDLSVYWYQQSLDQGLQFLIQYYNGEERAKGNILERFSAQQFPDLHSELNLSSLELGDSALYFCASNPRGESEQFFGPGTRLTVL.

The rearrangement links TRBV7-2 to TRBJ1-1, with 7 bases fitting TRBD1. This CDR3 spans 14 amino acids. Germline V gives CDR1 SGHTA, CDR2 FQGNSA. Trimming removed 5 bases from V and 5 bases from J; junction bases left unmatched: 8. The CDR3 DNA follows: TGTGCCAGCAGCGGATACAGGGGTCAAACTGAAGCTTTCTTT. Translated: CASSGYRGQTEAFF.

J is TRBJ2-3 and V is TRBV13; tentatively, D is TRBD1 or TRBD2 (5 bases each). The CDR3 length is 15 residues. V lost 0 bases and J 1 base, leaving 8 bases between the germline ends. In germline, CDR1 is PRHDT, CDR2 FYEKMQ (reference sequence). The CDR3, as DNA: TGTGCCAGCAGCTTAGGCCAGGGAGGCACAGATACGCAGTATTTT. Translating it yields CASSLGQGGTDTQYF. The full variable domain, rest sourced from reference TRBV13 and TRBJ2-3, is AAGVIQSPRHLIKEKRETATLKCYPIPRHDTVYWYQQGPGQDPQFLISFYEKMQSDKGSIPDRFSAQQFSDYHSELNMSSLELGDSALYFCASSLGQGGTDTQYFGPGTRLTVL.

The genes are TRBV4-2 and TRBJ2-3; 10 bases match TRBD2. The CDR3 has 16 amino acids. J lost 2 bases, V lost 4 bases, and 6 bases had no gene match. CDR1 LGHNA and CDR2 YNFKEQ come from the germline V gene. The CDR3 is CASSPLAGAPTDTQYF. The CDR3 bases are TGTGCCAGCAGCCCTCTAGCGGGGGCCCCCACAGATACGCAGTATTTT.

This clone showed up many times. V usage is TRBV7-9 and J usage is TRBJ1-2; D ambiguous. The CDR3 totals 13 residues. V lost 4 bases, J lost 8 bases, and 14 bases lay in between. Germline CDR1 reads SEHNR; CDR2 reads FQNEAQ (reference sequence). The CDR3 reads CASSSTPPTGYTF. CDR3 DNA sequence: TGTGCCAGCAGCTCCACCCCCCCAACCGGCTACACCTTC.

The genes are TRBV5-4 and TRBJ2-7; 15 bases are a match to TRBD2. The V segment lost 4 bases and the J segment 5 bases; nucleotides outside the gene matches: 10. This CDR3 is 17 amino acids long. Germline V CDR1 and CDR2: SGHNT, YYREEE (reference sequence). CDR3 loop: CASSQGLAGGRNHEQYF. CDR3 in DNA: TGTGCCAGCAGCCAAGGACTAGCGGGAGGGCGGAACCACGAGCAGTACTTC.

The chain employs TRBV7-6 and TRBJ1-2, with D possibly TRBD1 on 6 matching bases. The CDR3 length is 15 residues. The V end was cut by 2 bases, the J end by 8 bases, with 18 bases between. The V gene's germline CDR1 is SGHVS and CDR2 FNYEAQ. The CDR3 here is CASSLLGAPQGGYTF. The CDR3 DNA is TGTGCCAGCAGCTTATTGGGGGCCCCCCAGGGGGGCTACACCTTC.

This chain links TRBV11-3 with TRBJ2-7; D is ambiguous. CDR1 and CDR2 from the germline V gene are SGHNT and YENEEA. V was pared by 0 bases and J by 2 bases, with 14 bases between. CDR3 length: 16 amino acids. The DNA for the CDR3 is TGTGCCAGCAGCTTAGATCACGCTAGTATCGCCTACGAGCAGTACTTC. It encodes CASSLDHASIAYEQYF.

The V and J genes are TRBV6-5 and TRBJ2-7, with 7 bases fitting TRBD1. Looked up from germline, CDR1 is MNHEY and CDR2 is SVGAGI. The V and J ends lost 8 bases and 6 bases, in that order; junction bases with no gene match: 4. CDR3 length: 11 residues. CDR3 sequence (DNA): TGTGCCAGCGAGAGACAGGGCGAGCAGTACTTC. Protein sequence: CASERQGEQYF.

This clone occurred a few times. The V gene is TRBV30, the J gene TRBJ1-1; D unclear. Between the trimmed V and J ends, which lost 5 bases and 4 bases, there was a span of 14 bases. Germline V gene data show CDR1 as GTSNPN and CDR2 as SVGIG (reference sequence). CDR3 size: 13 residues. CDR3 sequence: CAWAPGSGTEAFF. Written as DNA, the CDR3 is TGTGCCTGGGCCCCCGGGTCGGGCACTGAAGCTTTCTTT. Full variable domain (remainder filled in from reference TRBV30 and TRBJ1-1): SQTIHQWPATLVQPVGSPLSLECTVEGTSNPNLYWYRQAAGRGLQLLFYSVGIGQISSEVPQNLSASRPQDRQFILSSKKLLLSDSGFYLCAWAPGSGTEAFFGQGTRLTVV.

This clone was seen more than once but under ten times. In nucleotides, the CDR3 is TGCGCCAGCAAGAAACCGGATTCACCCCTCCACTTT. Translated, it gives CASKKPDSPLHF. The chain employs TRBV10-2 and TRBJ1-6; no clear D. The CDR3 has 12 amino acids. CDR1 is WSHSY and CDR2 is SAAADI in the germline V gene. V was cut by 7 bases and J by 8 bases, with 9 bases left in between.

The V gene is TRBV6-4, the J gene TRBJ2-5; 7 bases are a match to TRBD2. Germline CDR1 reads MRHNA; CDR2 reads SNTAGT. This CDR3 comprises 13 residues. The V gene end was trimmed by 4 bases and the J gene end by 5 bases; junction bases not matched to a gene: 4. CDR3 nucleotide sequence: TGTGCCAGCAGTGCGGGGGGAGGGGAGACCCAGTACTTC. It codes for CASSAGGGETQYF.

A single count supports this clone. The chain recombines TRBV4-2 with TRBJ1-2; 9 bases are shared with TRBD1. From germline, CDR1 is LGHNA and CDR2 YNFKEQ. The CDR3 has 16 amino acids. J lost 3 bases, V lost 1 base, and 6 bases had no gene match. The CDR3 protein is CASSQVIRTGDYGYTF. For the CDR3, the DNA is TGTGCCAGCAGCCAAGTGATCCGGACAGGGGACTATGGCTACACCTTC.

The V and J genes are TRBV25-1 and TRBJ2-3; D might be TRBD1 (5 bases). CDR1 is MGHDK and CDR2 is SYGVNS in the germline V gene. V was cut by 0 bases and J by 4 bases, with 8 bases left in between. The CDR3 length is 14 residues. The CDR3, as DNA: TGTGCCAGCAGTGAATATATCAGGGCAGATACGCAGTATTTT. Its protein is CASSEYIRADTQYF. Variable domain in full (rest from reference TRBV25-1 and TRBJ2-3): EADIYQTPRYLVIGTGKKITLECSQTMGHDKMYWYQQDPGMELHLIHYSYGVNSTEKGDLSSESTVSRIRTEHFPLTLESARPSHTSQYLCASSEYIRADTQYFGPGTRLTVL.

The chain combines TRBV2 with TRBJ1-4; 10 bases map to TRBD1. Germline V lookup: CDR1 SNHLY, CDR2 FYNNEI. V lost 7 bases and J lost 5; bases outside the gene matches: 10. The CDR3 is 16 amino acids. The CDR3 spells CASTRDRGPFNEKLFF. CDR3 DNA: TGTGCCAGCACACGGGACAGGGGACCCTTCAATGAAAAACTGTTTTTT. Variable domain in full (rest from reference TRBV2 and TRBJ1-4): EPEVTQTPSHQVTQMGQEVILRCVPISNHLYFYWYRQILGQKVEFLVSFYNNEISEKSEIFDDQFSVERPDGSNFTLKIRSTKLEDSAMYFCASTRDRGPFNEKLFFGSGTQLSVL.

The rearrangement uses TRBV5-1 and TRBJ2-2, with 7 bases identical to TRBD1. V lost 4 bases, J lost 2 bases, and 14 bases stayed unmatched. The CDR3 is 18 residues long. Germline CDR1 SGHRS, CDR2 YFSETQ. Here the CDR3 DNA reads TGCGCCAGCAGCCCGCCGCGAAGGCAGGGGGTAAACACCGGGGAGCTGTTTTTT. Its protein product is CASSPPRRQGVNTGELFF.

J is TRBJ1-1 and V is TRBV9; D might be TRBD1 (5 bases). V lost 5 bases and J 6 bases, leaving 20 bases between the germline ends. The CDR3 totals 15 residues. Per the germline V gene, CDR1 is SGDLS and CDR2 is YYNGEE. CDR3 DNA sequence: TGTGCCAGCAGGGAGGGACTTGGCGGCGGACCTGAAGCTTTCTTT. It codes for CASREGLGGGPEAFF.

The chain combines TRBV6-1 with TRBJ2-3; no firm D call. Looked up from germline, CDR1 is MNHNS and CDR2 is SASEGT. The CDR3 length is 13 residues. Trimming removed 2 bases at V and 0 bases at J, with 3 bases between. CDR3 residues: CASSEYSTDTQYF. For the CDR3, the DNA is TGTGCCAGCAGTGAATATAGCACAGATACGCAGTATTTT.

This rearrangement joins TRBV5-4 to TRBJ1-3; D possibly corresponds to TRBD1 (6 bases). Looked up from germline, CDR1 is SGHNT and CDR2 is YYREEE (reference sequence). V was cut by 4 bases and J by 5 bases, with 16 bases left in between. This CDR3 spans 15 amino acids. CDR3 region: CASSLGGDKRNTIYF. The CDR3 nucleotides read TGTGCCAGCAGCCTGGGCGGGGACAAGAGAAACACCATATATTTT.

The chain carries TRBV19 and TRBJ2-3; TRBD2 matches at 11 bases. Trimming took 6 bases from V and 7 from J; bases not matched to a gene: 6. The CDR3 covers 14 residues. The germline CDR1 and CDR2 sequences are LNHDA and SQIVND (reference sequence). CDR3 sequence reads: CASSTTSGVHTQYF. In DNA form, the CDR3 reads TGTGCCAGTAGCACGACTAGCGGGGTCCATACGCAGTATTTT.

The V and J genes are TRBV7-3 and TRBJ2-2; tentative D call: TRBD1 (7 bases). This CDR3 has 16 residues. The V end lost 3 bases, the J end lost 4 bases, and 15 bases lay between the germline ends. The germline CDR1 and CDR2 sequences are SGHTA and FQGTGA. In DNA form, the CDR3 reads TGTGCCAGCAGCTTGGCGGGGACAGCCTCCACCGGGGAGCTGTTTTTT. This codes for CASSLAGTASTGELFF.

The chain recombines TRBV5-1 with TRBJ1-1; 8 nucleotides line up with TRBD1. Germline assignment: CDR1 SGHRS and CDR2 YFSETQ. This CDR3 spans 14 amino acids. The V gene end was trimmed by 6 bases and the J gene end by 4 bases; junction bases not matched to a gene: 8. CDR3: CASTTGVARTEAFF. In DNA, the CDR3 is TGCGCCAGCACGACAGGGGTGGCTCGCACTGAAGCTTTCTTT. Supplemented by reference TRBV5-1 and TRBJ1-1, the full variable domain reads KAGVTQTPRYLIKTRGQQVTLSCSPISGHRSVSWYQQTPGQGLQFLFEYFSETQRNKGNFPGRFSGRQFSNSRSEMNVSTLELGDSALYLCASTTGVARTEAFFGQGTRLTVV.

The chain recombines TRBV25-1 with TRBJ1-2; 9 nucleotides align to TRBD1. The CDR3 has 15 amino acids. Germline lookup yields CDR1 MGHDK and CDR2 SYGVNS. J gave up 4 bases and V 4 bases, and 7 bases lay outside the gene matches. In DNA, the CDR3 is TGTGCCAGCAGTGCCTTGGACAGGGGACTCTATGGCTACACCTTC. Protein: CASSALDRGLYGYTF.

This clone was detected a few times. The rearrangement joins TRBV7-9 to TRBJ1-1, with 7 nucleotides matching TRBD1. The CDR3 length is 16 residues. Per the germline V gene, CDR1 is SEHNR and CDR2 is FQNEAQ (reference sequence). Trimming at V came to 5 bases and at J to 1 base, leaving 10 bases not matched to a gene. For the CDR3, the DNA is TGTGCCAGCAGCGCTCAGGACAGGACGGGGAACACTGAAGCTTTCTTT. Translation gives CASSAQDRTGNTEAFF.

This chain links TRBV10-3 with TRBJ2-2, with D possibly TRBD1 on 6 matching bases. With 6 bases removed from V and 4 bases from J, the gap between germline ends came to 12 bases. CDR1 ENHRY and CDR2 SYGVKD come from the germline V gene. CDR3 size: 14 residues. The CDR3 reads CAIRSGAGTGELFF. As DNA, the CDR3 is TGTGCCATCAGATCAGGGGCGGGCACCGGGGAGCTGTTTTTT.

V gene TRBV4-3 combines with J gene TRBJ2-2; D perhaps matches TRBD2 (5 bases). V lost 0 bases and J lost 8, with 19 bases in between. Germline-derived CDR1 and CDR2 are LGHNA and YSLEER. CDR3 length equals 17 residues. CDR3 coding DNA: TGCGCCAGCAGCCAAGATATTAGTCTAGGAGGTGGGGGGGAGCTGTTTTTT. It codes for CASSQDISLGGGGELFF.

The chain links TRBV19 to TRBJ2-7, with TRBD2 matching 10 bases. The CDR3 extends over 16 amino acids. The germline gives CDR1 LNHDA, CDR2 SQIVND (reference sequence). Trimming at V came to 6 bases and at J to 3 bases, leaving 11 bases not matched to a gene. CDR3 coding DNA: TGTGCCAGTAGCCCTACGACTAGCGGGCAATACTACGAGCAGTACTTC. It specifies CASSPTTSGQYYEQYF. Full variable domain (missing parts from reference TRBV19 and TRBJ2-7): DGGITQSPKYLFRKEGQNVTLSCEQNLNHDAMYWYRQDPGQGLRLIYYSQIVNDFQKGDIAEGYSVSREKKESFPLTVTSAQKNPTAFYLCASSPTTSGQYYEQYFGPGTRLTVT.

V usage is TRBV4-1 and J usage is TRBJ2-7; TRBD2 aligns across 12 bases. The junction had 11 bases not matched to a gene; V was cut back by 5 bases and J by 3 bases. The CDR3 extends over 17 amino acids. Germline CDR1 reads MGHRA; CDR2 reads YSYEKL. CDR3 nucleotides: TGCGCCAGCAGCGTGTCTAGCGGGAGGGCCAGCTTCTACGAGCAGTACTTC. Its protein is CASSVSSGRASFYEQYF.

This sequence joins TRBV28 and TRBJ2-2; D is possibly TRBD1 (6 bases). Germline assignment: CDR1 MDHEN and CDR2 SYDVKM. The V end lost 6 bases, the J end lost 5 bases, and 13 bases lay between the germline ends. The CDR3 totals 14 residues. The CDR3 nucleotides read TGTGCCAGCAGCGGGGACATCGGAACCGGGGAGCTGTTTTTT. Its translation: CASSGDIGTGELFF.

This chain joins TRBV5-4 and TRBJ2-2; D ambiguous. There are 16 residues in the CDR3. Germline V gene sequence: CDR1 SGHNT, CDR2 YYREEE (reference sequence). V was shortened by 4 bases and J by 0 bases, with 13 bases between the two germline ends. The CDR3 is CASSPVRRANTGELFF. The DNA for the CDR3 is TGTGCCAGCAGCCCAGTTCGCCGGGCGAACACCGGGGAGCTGTTTTTT.